The 26 T cell receptor beta chains listed next were all sequenced from one sample in a study of beta chain features in type 1 diabetes. The study reverse transcribed the entire isolated RNA, so it sequenced expressed TCRB transcripts. Method: immunoSEQ multiplex PCR; TCRdb's copy keeps in-frame clones and lacks some. The sample includes almost 350,000 clones, approximately 9.7% of them seen just once. What these receptors recognize is not known. Findings and caveats of the study: When Type 1 diabetes patients were examined, their TCRB CDR3s proved moderately but significantly shorter in all four CD4+ subsets.

The material sequenced was central memory CD4+ T cells from blood. The receptors derive from a man aged 25 to 40 with type 1 diabetes.

V is TRBV7-2 and J is TRBJ2-1; the D is unclear. The CDR3 contains 16 residues. V lost 5 bases and J 0 bases, leaving 14 bases between the germline ends. CDR1 is SGHTA and CDR2 is FQGNSA in the germline V gene. The CDR3 sequence: CASSQSAQGSYNEQFF. Here the CDR3 DNA reads TGTGCCAGCAGCCAGTCAGCACAAGGCTCCTACAATGAGCAGTTCTTC.

The chain combines TRBV18 with TRBJ2-2, with D maybe TRBD2 (5 bases). The CDR3 is 16 amino acids. The germline V gene has CDR1 KGHSH and CDR2 LQKENI. The V end was cut by 3 bases, the J end by 5 bases, with 16 bases between. Written as DNA, the CDR3 is TGTGCCAGCTCACCTCAGACCAGTCGGGGTACCGGGGAGCTGTTTTTT. Translating it yields CASSPQTSRGTGELFF.

This clone was seen more than once but under ten times. V and J are TRBV7-4 and TRBJ1-3; possibly TRBD1 for D (6 bases). This CDR3 has 17 amino acids. In germline, CDR1 is SGHVT, CDR2 SQSDAQ. V shed 2 bases and J shed 0 bases, with 14 bases lying between them. As DNA, the CDR3 is TGTGCCAGCAGCTTAATAGGCCGGGGGGCCTCTGGAAACACCATATATTTT. As protein: CASSLIGRGASGNTIYF.

The V and J genes are TRBV29-1 and TRBJ1-1; D unresolved. This CDR3 contains 13 residues. Germline CDR1 and CDR2: SQVTM and ANQGSEA. The V end lost 5 bases, the J end lost 3 bases, and 13 bases lay between the germline ends. The DNA for the CDR3 is TGCAGCGTTTCTGAGCGTCCGGACACTGAAGCTTTCTTT. It codes for CSVSERPDTEAFF.

The chain has TRBV14 and TRBJ1-1, with D unclear. This CDR3 contains 13 residues. Trimming left V 0 bases short and J 4 bases short, with 6 bases between. Germline CDR1 and CDR2: SGHDN and FVKESK. DNA of the CDR3: TGTGCCAGCAGCCAAGATGGTGGCACTGAAGCTTTCTTT. It specifies CASSQDGGTEAFF.

This clone was counted only a few times. The chain combines TRBV7-9 with TRBJ2-2, with 7 bases lining up with TRBD1. V was pared by 4 bases and J by 2 bases, with 4 bases of the junction left unmatched. The CDR3 extends over 15 amino acids. Germline assignment: CDR1 SEHNR and CDR2 FQNEAQ (reference sequence). The CDR3 coding sequence is TGTGCCAGCAGCTCGGACAGGAGAAACACCGGGGAGCTGTTTTTT. Protein: CASSSDRRNTGELFF.

This clone was seen more than once but under ten times. This sequence joins TRBV5-6 and TRBJ2-1, with TRBD1 matching 9 bases. CDR1 is SGHDT and CDR2 is YYEEEE in the germline V gene. The ends lost 0 bases at V and 0 bases at J; junction bases unmatched: 7. The CDR3 spans 18 residues. The CDR3 loop is CASSLGWDRASSYNEQFF. The CDR3 DNA follows: TGTGCCAGCAGCTTGGGTTGGGACAGGGCCTCCTCCTACAATGAGCAGTTCTTC.

This clone was observed a few times. This chain connects TRBV6-4 to TRBJ1-2, with 8 bases matching TRBD1. Germline CDR1 is MRHNA and CDR2 is SNTAGT. The CDR3 extends over 14 amino acids. V lost 4 bases, J lost 7 bases, and 8 bases stayed unmatched. The CDR3 DNA is TGTGCCAGCAGTGTAACAGCAGGGGGCCTTGGCTACACCTTC. It codes for CASSVTAGGLGYTF.

This clone was seen a handful of times. The chain is built from TRBV21-1 and TRBJ1-2; the table's D call, TRBD1, was not checked against the DNA. TRBV21-1 has pseudogene status. The CDR3 has 18 residues. The CDR3: CASSKESSRGQMDYGYTF. CDR3 coding DNA: TGTGCCAGCAGCAAAGAAAGTTCCAGGGGGCAAATGGACTATGGCTACACCTTC.

The gene calls are TRBV5-1 and TRBJ2-7; D is undetermined. The germline gives CDR1 SGHRS, CDR2 YFSETQ. This CDR3 region has 15 residues. V was trimmed by 3 bases and J by 7 bases, leaving 20 bases between them. The CDR3 DNA reads TGCGCCAGCAGCTCACCGGGCCTTCTAAATGGGGAGCAGTACTTC. Translation gives CASSSPGLLNGEQYF. Full variable domain (outside the CDR3, taken from reference TRBV5-1 and TRBJ2-7): KAGVTQTPRYLIKTRGQQVTLSCSPISGHRSVSWYQQTPGQGLQFLFEYFSETQRNKGNFPGRFSGRQFSNSRSEMNVSTLELGDSALYLCASSSPGLLNGEQYFGPGTRLTVT.

At least ten counts were recorded for this clone. The chain couples TRBV21-1 to TRBJ2-3; the table's D call, TRBD2, has no DNA check behind it. TRBV21-1 is listed as a pseudogene. CDR3 length: 17 residues. The CDR3 reads CASSSHRDWRLTDTQYF. The CDR3, as DNA: TGTGCCAGCAGCAGCCACCGGGACTGGCGACTCACAGATACGCAGTATTTT.

This clone was seen a handful of times. V usage is TRBV10-1 and J usage is TRBJ2-2, with D hard to call. Per the germline V gene, CDR1 is WNHNN and CDR2 is SYGVQD (reference sequence). The CDR3 covers 13 residues. The ends were cut back, 5 bases at V and 4 bases at J, with 8 bases in the middle. In DNA, the CDR3 is TGCGCCAGCAGTACCCGCTTCACCGGGGAGCTGTTTTTT. Translated: CASSTRFTGELFF.

The chain employs TRBV6-6 and TRBJ2-7, with D unclear. Deletions cut 2 bases from V and 2 bases from J, with 10 bases between. Looked up from germline, CDR1 is MNHNY and CDR2 is SVGAGI (reference sequence). This CDR3 comprises 14 residues. CDR3 nucleotide sequence: TGTGCCAGCAGTTACGATGGGTCGACCTACGAGCAGTACTTC. This sequence encodes CASSYDGSTYEQYF.

The rearrangement uses TRBV6-6 and TRBJ2-4; the D gene could be TRBD1 or TRBD2 (5 bases each). There are 13 residues in the CDR3. Per the germline V gene, CDR1 is MNHNY and CDR2 is SVGAGI (reference sequence). Between the trimmed V and J ends, which lost 5 bases and 6 bases, there was a span of 11 bases. DNA for the CDR3: TGTGCCAGCAGTGTTGGGGGAAGAAACATTCAGTACTTC. It yields the protein CASSVGGRNIQYF.

This clone was picked up a small number of times. The J gene is TRBJ2-7, the V gene TRBV5-4; TRBD1 might be the D (7 bases). CDR3 size: 13 residues. Per the germline V gene, CDR1 is SGHNT and CDR2 is YYREEE (reference sequence). Trimming stripped 4 bases from V and 6 bases from J, with 14 bases between. The CDR3 is CASSGRTGPEQYF. As DNA, the CDR3 is TGTGCCAGCAGCGGGAGGACAGGTCCCGAGCAGTACTTC. Together with reference TRBV5-4 and TRBJ2-7, the CDR3 gives the full variable domain: ETGVTQSPTHLIKTRGQQVTLRCSSQSGHNTVSWYQQALGQGPQFIFQYYREEENGRGNFPPRFSGLQFPNYSSELNVNALELDDSALYLCASSGRTGPEQYFGPGTRLTVT.

A few counts support this clone. This chain links TRBV7-2 with TRBJ2-3; unclear D gene. Between the trimmed V and J ends, which lost 1 base and 4 bases, there was a span of 6 bases. The CDR3 runs to 13 residues. Germline V lookup: CDR1 SGHTA, CDR2 FQGNSA. The CDR3 DNA follows: TGTGCCAGCAGCTTAGGGTTGGCAGATACGCAGTATTTT. The encoded protein is CASSLGLADTQYF.

The chain links TRBV2 to TRBJ2-3; D perhaps matches TRBD1 (6 bases). The CDR3 extends over 16 amino acids. The V gene's germline CDR1 is SNHLY and CDR2 FYNNEI. Trimming removed 3 bases at V and 2 bases at J, with 15 bases between. The DNA for the CDR3 is TGTGCCAGCAGTGAGCAGGGGCCCGCAGACACAGATACGCAGTATTTT. This translates into CASSEQGPADTDTQYF.

The chain joins TRBV4-3 to TRBJ1-4; possible D gene TRBD1, 5 bases. CDR1 is LGHNA and CDR2 is YSLEER in the germline V gene. V lost 2 bases, J lost 2 bases, and 9 bases lay in between. The CDR3 consists of 15 residues. DNA for the CDR3: TGCGCCAGCAGCCAAAAGGGGTGGACTAATGAAAAACTGTTTTTT. Amino acids: CASSQKGWTNEKLFF.

This clone turned up a few times. This chain connects TRBV19 to TRBJ2-7; D gene uncertain. Germline assignment: CDR1 LNHDA and CDR2 SQIVND (reference sequence). V lost 0 bases, J lost 0 bases, and 6 bases lay in between. The CDR3 is 14 amino acids. CDR3 region: CASSIDRFSYEQYF. In nucleotides, the CDR3 is TGTGCCAGTAGTATAGATCGCTTCTCCTACGAGCAGTACTTC.

This clone was recorded many times. The gene calls are TRBV7-2 and TRBJ1-3; D not certain. Trimming pared 4 bases from V and 0 bases from J, leaving 10 bases between. Germline V gene data show CDR1 as SGHTA and CDR2 as FQGNSA. The CDR3 has 15 amino acids. CDR3 amino acids: CASSSYSASGNTIYF. Written as DNA, the CDR3 is TGTGCCAGCAGCTCATACAGTGCCTCTGGAAACACCATATATTTT.

This clone came up many times. The genes are TRBV28 and TRBJ1-2, with TRBD1 matching 7 bases. Germline CDR1 and CDR2: MDHEN and SYDVKM. CDR3 size: 11 residues. J lost 8 bases, V lost 5 bases, and 2 bases had no gene match. This CDR3 is CASSTGVGYTF. As DNA, the CDR3 is TGTGCCAGCAGTACAGGGGTGGGCTACACCTTC.

With regard to this clone: Within the sample, other DNA sequences also encode this same CDR3. The chain has TRBV18 and TRBJ2-3, with D unclear. With 3 bases removed from V and 3 bases from J, the gap between germline ends came to 4 bases. Germline values: CDR1 KGHSH, CDR2 LQKENI. The CDR3 length is 12 residues. As DNA, the CDR3 is TGTGCCAGCTCACCCGTGACAGATACGCAGTATTTT. Protein sequence: CASSPVTDTQYF.

The table lists this clone with a few counts. The same CDR3 also results from other DNA sequences found in this sample. In DNA form, the CDR3 reads TGTGCCAGCAGTTTGAACCGGGTCCATGGCTACACCTTC. It specifies CASSLNRVHGYTF. This chain connects TRBV27 to TRBJ1-2; D gene unclear. CDR3 length: 13 amino acids. The V gene's germline CDR1 is MNHEY and CDR2 SMNVEV (reference sequence). The V and J ends lost 3 bases and 6 bases respectively, with 11 bases between them.

This chain links TRBV6-1 with TRBJ1-5; 10 nucleotides line up with TRBD1. CDR3 length: 15 amino acids. CDR1 and CDR2 from the germline V gene are MNHNS and SASEGT. With V trimmed by 6 bases and J by 4 bases, 6 bases remained unmatched. The DNA of the CDR3 is TGTGCCAGCAGGGGGACAGGGGAAGGGAATCAGCCCCAGCATTTT. Amino acid sequence: CASRGTGEGNQPQHF.

The V call is TRBV13, the J call TRBJ1-6, with 7 bases identical to TRBD1. Unmatched junction bases numbered 4, after V lost 5 bases and J lost 6 bases. The germline gives CDR1 PRHDT, CDR2 FYEKMQ (reference sequence). This CDR3 has 14 amino acids. CDR3 bases: TGTGCCAGCAGCGAGACAGGGCTTAATTCACCCCTCCACTTT. Its protein is CASSETGLNSPLHF.

This clone was observed a handful of times. The gene calls are TRBV5-1 and TRBJ1-1, with TRBD1 as a possible D gene (6 bases). CDR1 and CDR2 from the germline V gene are SGHRS and YFSETQ. The CDR3 length is 15 residues. The V end lost 0 bases, the J end lost 1 base, and 10 bases lay between the germline ends. The CDR3: CASSLGTDTNTEAFF. For the CDR3, the DNA is TGCGCCAGCAGCTTGGGGACAGACACGAACACTGAAGCTTTCTTT.